These T cell receptor beta chains were read from a single sample in a study of siplizumab effects on memory and regulatory T cells. Produced via immunoSEQ multiplex PCR; TCRdb's table is partial and in-frame only. The sample records about 120,000 clones, approximately 94% being singletons. The sample consisted of non-Treg CD4+ T cells sorted from blood. Receptors originate from a human donor in good health. Each CDR3 is given with its conserved first and last residue. A D gene is named only where the DNA matches it firmly. The size entry is marked missing in some rows and otherwise reads once, few, many or a size class.

abundance: NA
v_gene: TRBV4-1
j_gene: TRBJ1-1
d_gene: NA
CDR3aa: CASSQAQVRGRTEAFF
CDR3nt: TGCGCCAGCAGCCAAGCTCAGGTTCGTGGGAGGACTGAAGCTTTCTTT

abundance: NA
v_gene: TRBV5-6
j_gene: TRBJ2-1
d_gene: NA
CDR3aa: CASSLSSSYNEQFF
CDR3nt: TGTGCCAGCAGCTTGAGTAGTTCCTACAATGAGCAGTTCTTC

abundance: NA
v_gene: TRBV19
j_gene: TRBJ1-5
d_gene: NA
CDR3aa: CASSTDRWNQPQHF
CDR3nt: TGTGCCAGTAGCACAGACAGGTGGAATCAGCCCCAGCATTTT

abundance: NA
v_gene: TRBV5-1
j_gene: TRBJ2-5
d_gene: NA
CDR3aa: CASSLGQVETQYF
CDR3nt: TGCGCCAGCAGCTTGGGCCAGGTGGAGACCCAGTACTTC

abundance: once
v_gene: TRBV19
j_gene: TRBJ1-6
d_gene: NA
CDR3aa: CASSPWSGNSPLHF
CDR3nt: TGTGCCAGTAGCCCTTGGAGCGGGAATTCACCCCTCCACTTT

abundance: once
v_gene: TRBV9
j_gene: TRBJ2-7
d_gene: TRBD2
CDR3aa: CASSATSGVPPYEQYF
CDR3nt: TGTGCCAGCAGCGCTACTAGCGGGGTTCCCCCATACGAGCAGTACTTC

abundance: NA
v_gene: TRBV7-7
j_gene: TRBJ2-3
d_gene: NA
CDR3aa: CASSRDRSDTQYF
CDR3nt: TGTGCCAGCAGCAGAGACAGGTCAGATACGCAGTATTTT

abundance: once
v_gene: TRBV7-8
j_gene: TRBJ2-5
d_gene: TRBD2
CDR3aa: CASSYRSGRETQYF
CDR3nt: TGTGCCAGCAGCTACCGAAGCGGGAGAGAGACCCAGTACTTC

abundance: NA
v_gene: TRBV6-5
j_gene: TRBJ1-3
d_gene: TRBD1
CDR3aa: CASSYRPTGGTNTIYF
CDR3nt: TGTGCCAGCAGTTACCGCCCGACAGGGGGAACTAACACCATATATTTT

abundance: NA
v_gene: TRBV4-1
j_gene: TRBJ1-5
d_gene: NA
CDR3aa: CASSQGSDSSLSNQPQHF
CDR3nt: TGCGCCAGCAGCCAAGGATCGGACAGCTCGCTCAGCAATCAGCCCCAGCATTTT

abundance: NA
v_gene: TRBV11-2
j_gene: TRBJ2-7
d_gene: NA
CDR3aa: CASSLRRARDEQYF
CDR3nt: TGTGCCAGCAGCTTAAGGCGGGCGCGGGACGAGCAGTACTTC

abundance: NA
v_gene: TRBV27
j_gene: TRBJ2-2
d_gene: TRBD1
CDR3aa: CASSRDRVAGELFF
CDR3nt: TGTGCCAGCAGCCGGGACAGGGTGGCCGGGGAGCTGTTTTTT

abundance: NA
v_gene: TRBV5-1
j_gene: TRBJ2-1
d_gene: TRBD2
CDR3aa: CASSLRLAGTNQGYNEQFF
CDR3nt: TGCGCCAGCAGCCTCAGACTAGCGGGAACGAATCAGGGCTACAATGAGCAGTTCTTC

abundance: NA
v_gene: TRBV7-9
j_gene: TRBJ1-5
d_gene: TRBD1
CDR3aa: CASSTQGSNQPQHF
CDR3nt: TGTGCCAGCAGCACACAGGGGAGCAATCAGCCCCAGCATTTT

abundance: NA
v_gene: TRBV7-2
j_gene: TRBJ2-5
d_gene: TRBD2
CDR3aa: CASRRSGGQETQYF
CDR3nt: TGTGCCAGCAGACGTAGCGGGGGCCAAGAGACCCAGTACTTC

abundance: NA
v_gene: TRBV30
j_gene: TRBJ1-2
d_gene: NA
CDR3aa: CAWTGNYGYTF
CDR3nt: TGTGCCTGGACAGGGAACTATGGCTACACCTTC

abundance: NA
v_gene: TRBV7-8
j_gene: TRBJ2-7
d_gene: TRBD2
CDR3aa: CASSSEVSGRANEQYF
CDR3nt: TGTGCCAGCAGCTCGGAGGTGAGCGGGAGGGCGAACGAGCAGTACTTC

abundance: NA
v_gene: TRBV5-1
j_gene: TRBJ2-6
d_gene: NA
CDR3aa: CASSSQGLGANVLTF
CDR3nt: TGCGCCAGCAGCTCACAGGGACTTGGGGCCAACGTCCTGACTTTC

abundance: NA
v_gene: TRBV6-6
j_gene: TRBJ1-2
d_gene: TRBD1
CDR3aa: CAISDTGTGKGYTF
CDR3nt: TGTGCCATCAGTGATACCGGGACAGGGAAAGGCTACACCTTC

abundance: NA
v_gene: TRBV11-1
j_gene: TRBJ2-5
d_gene: TRBD1
CDR3aa: CASSLSGGLLQETQYF
CDR3nt: TGTGCCAGCAGCTTATCAGGGGGCCTCCTACAAGAGACCCAGTACTTC

abundance: NA
v_gene: TRBV7-9
j_gene: TRBJ1-1
d_gene: NA
CDR3aa: CASSLDAKGAFF
CDR3nt: TGTGCCAGCAGCTTAGACGCCAAGGGAGCTTTCTTT

abundance: NA
v_gene: TRBV5-7
j_gene: TRBJ1-1
d_gene: TRBD1
CDR3aa: CARGTGGNTEAFF
CDR3nt: TGTGCCAGGGGGACAGGGGGAAACACTGAAGCTTTCTTT

abundance: NA
v_gene: TRBV7-9
j_gene: TRBJ2-4
d_gene: TRBD2
CDR3aa: CAGSLERASGGPGLF
CDR3nt: TGTGCCGGCAGCTTGGAACGAGCTAGCGGGGGCCCCGGTTTATTC

abundance: few
v_gene: TRBV18
j_gene: TRBJ2-7
d_gene: NA
CDR3aa: CASSPSDSSYEQYF
CDR3nt: TGTGCCAGCTCACCATCAGACAGCTCCTACGAGCAGTACTTC

abundance: NA
v_gene: TRBV7-2
j_gene: TRBJ1-1
d_gene: TRBD1
CDR3aa: CASSLWAGGMNTEAFF
CDR3nt: TGTGCCAGCAGCTTATGGGCAGGGGGAATGAACACTGAAGCTTTCTTT

abundance: NA
v_gene: TRBV7-3
j_gene: TRBJ2-1
d_gene: NA
CDR3aa: CASSRAPASSGEQFF
CDR3nt: TGTGCCAGCAGCCGAGCCCCGGCTAGCTCTGGTGAGCAGTTCTTC

abundance: NA
v_gene: TRBV19
j_gene: TRBJ2-5
d_gene: TRBD1
CDR3aa: CASSIWTGRETQYF
CDR3nt: TGTGCCAGTAGTATTTGGACAGGGCGAGAGACCCAGTACTTC

abundance: NA
v_gene: TRBV27
j_gene: TRBJ1-2
d_gene: NA
CDR3aa: CASTPGGSLSYGYTF
CDR3nt: TGTGCCAGCACCCCGGGGGGCAGCTTGAGCTATGGCTACACCTTC

abundance: few
v_gene: TRBV2
j_gene: TRBJ1-5
d_gene: NA
CDR3aa: CASRKQEPQHF
CDR3nt: TGTGCCAGCAGGAAACAAGAGCCCCAGCATTTT

abundance: NA
v_gene: TRBV5-1
j_gene: TRBJ2-1
d_gene: TRBD2
CDR3aa: CASSPPGLAGGYNEQFF
CDR3nt: TGCGCCAGCAGCCCCCCGGGACTAGCGGGAGGGTACAATGAGCAGTTCTTC

abundance: once
v_gene: TRBV5-1
j_gene: TRBJ2-2
d_gene: NA
CDR3aa: CASSLDRNTGELFF
CDR3nt: TGCGCCAGCAGCCTGGACAGAAACACCGGGGAGCTGTTTTTT

abundance: NA
v_gene: TRBV5-1
j_gene: TRBJ2-5
d_gene: TRBD1
CDR3aa: CASSSGTGQAQETQYF
CDR3nt: TGCGCCAGCAGCTCCGGGACGGGACAGGCGCAAGAGACCCAGTACTTC

abundance: once
v_gene: TRBV29-1
j_gene: TRBJ1-4
d_gene: TRBD1
CDR3aa: CSGEDRDGPEKLFF
CDR3nt: TGCAGCGGGGAGGACAGGGACGGTCCGGAAAAACTGTTTTTT

abundance: NA
v_gene: TRBV6-6
j_gene: TRBJ1-2
d_gene: TRBD1
CDR3aa: CASSPQGDNYGYTF
CDR3nt: TGTGCCAGCAGTCCCCAGGGGGATAACTATGGCTACACCTTC

abundance: once
v_gene: TRBV5-1
j_gene: TRBJ2-3
d_gene: NA
CDR3aa: CASSLTAFGTDTQYF
CDR3nt: TGCGCCAGCAGCTTGACGGCTTTTGGTACAGATACGCAGTATTTT

abundance: NA
v_gene: TRBV7-2
j_gene: TRBJ1-2
d_gene: NA
CDR3aa: CASSSIRGVNYGYTF
CDR3nt: TGTGCCAGCAGCTCTATCCGTGGGGTTAACTATGGCTACACCTTC

abundance: NA
v_gene: TRBV4-2
j_gene: TRBJ1-2
d_gene: NA
CDR3aa: CASSQVAAGAVYGYTF
CDR3nt: TGTGCCAGCAGCCAAGTGGCGGCAGGAGCAGTTTATGGCTACACCTTC

abundance: NA
v_gene: TRBV6-1
j_gene: TRBJ1-1
d_gene: NA
CDR3aa: CASRNTANTEAFF
CDR3nt: TGTGCCAGCAGGAACACTGCGAACACTGAAGCTTTCTTT

abundance: NA
v_gene: TRBV6-5
j_gene: TRBJ2-1
d_gene: NA
CDR3aa: CASSYSNGHENEQFF
CDR3nt: TGTGCCAGCAGTTACTCGAACGGGCATGAGAATGAGCAGTTCTTC

abundance: NA
v_gene: TRBV10-3
j_gene: TRBJ2-1
d_gene: NA
CDR3aa: CAISVREYSNEQFF
CDR3nt: TGTGCCATCAGTGTACGGGAATATAGCAATGAGCAGTTCTTC

abundance: NA
v_gene: TRBV19
j_gene: TRBJ1-1
d_gene: NA
CDR3aa: CASSTLGILNTEAFF
CDR3nt: TGTGCCAGTAGTACCCTGGGAATCTTGAACACTGAAGCTTTCTTT

abundance: NA
v_gene: TRBV6-6
j_gene: TRBJ2-3
d_gene: TRBD1
CDR3aa: CASSYGTGTTDTQYF
CDR3nt: TGTGCCAGCAGTTATGGGACAGGGACTACAGATACGCAGTATTTT

abundance: NA
v_gene: TRBV5-1
j_gene: TRBJ1-1
d_gene: TRBD1
CDR3aa: CASSPTGEGAEAFF
CDR3nt: TGCGCCAGCAGCCCGACAGGGGAAGGAGCTGAAGCTTTCTTT

abundance: NA
v_gene: TRBV5-1
j_gene: TRBJ2-1
d_gene: TRBD2
CDR3aa: CASSSTGTSGRGTYNEQFF
CDR3nt: TGCGCCAGCAGCTCCACCGGGACTAGCGGGAGAGGGACCTACAATGAGCAGTTCTTC

abundance: NA
v_gene: TRBV29-1
j_gene: TRBJ2-5
d_gene: NA
CDR3aa: CSVTGQLETQYF
CDR3nt: TGCAGCGTAACCGGACAATTGGAGACCCAGTACTTC

abundance: NA
v_gene: TRBV5-4
j_gene: TRBJ1-6
d_gene: NA
CDR3aa: CASNVDSSYNSPLHF
CDR3nt: TGTGCCAGCAACGTCGACAGCTCCTATAATTCACCCCTCCACTTT

abundance: NA
v_gene: TRBV10-3
j_gene: TRBJ1-2
d_gene: NA
CDR3aa: CAISERNYGYTF
CDR3nt: TGTGCCATCAGTGAGAGGAACTATGGCTACACCTTC

abundance: NA
v_gene: TRBV7-9
j_gene: TRBJ2-3
d_gene: TRBD2
CDR3aa: CASSVIAGGPGTQYF
CDR3nt: TGTGCCAGCAGCGTAATAGCGGGGGGGCCTGGTACGCAGTATTTT

abundance: NA
v_gene: TRBV14
j_gene: TRBJ2-1
d_gene: NA
CDR3aa: CASSKDRHFNEQFF
CDR3nt: TGTGCCAGCAGCAAAGACCGTCACTTCAATGAGCAGTTCTTC

abundance: NA
v_gene: TRBV4-2
j_gene: TRBJ2-7
d_gene: TRBD2
CDR3aa: CASSQLTSGVPGEQYF
CDR3nt: TGTGCCAGCAGCCAGCTTACTAGCGGGGTCCCCGGCGAGCAGTACTTC

abundance: NA
v_gene: TRBV5-1
j_gene: TRBJ2-7
d_gene: NA
CDR3aa: CASSLGEGRYEQYF
CDR3nt: TGCGCCAGCAGCTTGGGGGAAGGGCGGTACGAGCAGTACTTC

abundance: NA
v_gene: TRBV10-1
j_gene: TRBJ2-5
d_gene: TRBD2
CDR3aa: CASSEAAGTSGPYQETQYF
CDR3nt: TGCGCCAGCAGTGAGGCGGCCGGGACTAGCGGACCGTACCAAGAGACCCAGTACTTC

abundance: NA
v_gene: TRBV11-2
j_gene: TRBJ2-1
d_gene: TRBD2
CDR3aa: CASSLDRAGGESSYNEQFF
CDR3nt: TGTGCCAGCAGCTTAGATCGAGCGGGGGGGGAAAGCTCCTACAATGAGCAGTTCTTC

abundance: NA
v_gene: TRBV2
j_gene: TRBJ2-5
d_gene: NA
CDR3aa: CASGRGTQYF
CDR3nt: TGTGCCAGCGGTCGGGGGACCCAGTACTTC

abundance: NA
v_gene: TRBV6-5
j_gene: TRBJ1-1
d_gene: TRBD1
CDR3aa: CASIQRGQGTEAFF
CDR3nt: TGTGCCAGCATTCAAAGGGGGCAGGGCACTGAAGCTTTCTTT

abundance: NA
v_gene: TRBV5-4
j_gene: TRBJ1-1
d_gene: NA
CDR3aa: CASSLDSGSEAFF
CDR3nt: TGTGCCAGCAGCTTGGACTCGGGGTCTGAAGCTTTCTTT

abundance: NA
v_gene: TRBV18
j_gene: TRBJ1-4
d_gene: NA
CDR3aa: CASSPPQATNEKLFF
CDR3nt: TGTGCCAGCTCACCACCGCAGGCAACTAATGAAAAACTGTTTTTT

abundance: NA
v_gene: TRBV28
j_gene: TRBJ2-6
d_gene: NA
CDR3aa: CASSPGANVLTF
CDR3nt: TGTGCCAGCAGCCCAGGGGCCAACGTCCTGACTTTC

abundance: once
v_gene: TRBV27
j_gene: TRBJ1-4
d_gene: NA
CDR3aa: CASSQGGRNEKLFF
CDR3nt: TGTGCCAGCAGCCAGGGAGGTAGAAATGAAAAACTGTTTTTT